A selection of T cell receptor beta chains follows, all from one sample in a study of blood T cell repertoires in COVID-19. Method: immunoSEQ multiplex PCR; TCRdb's copy keeps in-frame clones and lacks some. This sample yields a few hundred thousand clones, of which roughly 85% are seen a single time; roughly 3.4% belongs to the top ten. Sequencing was done on a sample of peripheral blood. Receptors were obtained from a woman aged 18-29 years with acute or convalescent COVID-19. The CDR3 runs from the conserved cysteine through the conserved F or W. Fields, in order: J gene, D gene, clone size, V gene, CDR3 protein, CDR3 DNA. The D gene is left open where the match is weak. Some rows mark clone size as missing; the rest say once, few, many or name a class of expanded clone.

TRBJ1-3 | TRBD1 | . | TRBV3-1/TRBV3-2 | CASSHLGGSSGNTIYF | TGTGCCAGCAGCCATTTAGGGGGCTCGTCTGGAAACACCATATATTTT
TRBJ2-3 | TRBD2 | . | TRBV2 | CASRTSADTQYF | TGTGCCAGCAGAACTAGCGCAGATACGCAGTATTTT
TRBJ2-1 | . | . | TRBV23-1 | CASSRRGQHSIGQFF | TGCGCCAGCAGTCGTCGAGGGCAACACTCAATCGGGCAGTTCTTC
TRBJ1-6 | TRBD1 | . | TRBV19 | CASTGGQGYSPLHF | TGTGCCAGTACCGGGGGACAGGGGTATTCACCCCTCCACTTT
TRBJ1-2 | TRBD1 | . | TRBV5-5 | CASSRDRGLYGYTF | TGTGCCAGCAGCCGGGACAGGGGGCTATATGGCTACACCTTC
TRBJ1-3 | . | . | TRBV11-2 | CASSTFHLGNTIYF | TGTGCCAGCTCTACTTTTCACCTCGGAAACACCATATATTTT
TRBJ2-7 | . | . | TRBV13 | CASSRKAQGGYEQYF | TGTGCCAGCAGCCGAAAGGCTCAAGGAGGCTACGAGCAGTACTTC
TRBJ2-7 | TRBD1 | . | TRBV24-1 | CATSDPGQGAYEQYF | TGTGCCACCAGTGATCCGGGACAGGGGGCCTACGAGCAGTACTTC
TRBJ1-5 | . | once | TRBV5-6 | CASSFGRSNQPQHF | TGTGCCAGCAGCTTCGGCAGGAGCAATCAGCCCCAGCATTTT
TRBJ2-3 | . | . | TRBV29-1 | CSVERTGTTDTQYF | TGCAGCGTTGAACGTACAGGAACTACAGATACGCAGTATTTT
TRBJ2-7 | . | . | TRBV19 | CASSRAGYWSYEQYF | TGTGCCAGTAGTCGGGCAGGGTACTGGTCCTACGAGCAGTACTTC
TRBJ2-7 | . | . | TRBV28 | CASNEQRVNSYEQYF | TGTGCCAGCAACGAGCAGCGGGTGAACTCCTACGAGCAGTACTTC
TRBJ2-1 | . | . | TRBV6-5 | CASRTSGLHNEQFF | TGTGCCAGCAGGACCTCGGGACTGCACAATGAGCAGTTCTTC
TRBJ1-2 | . | . | TRBV5-1 | CASSLEWGQDGYTF | TGCGCCAGCAGCTTGGAATGGGGGCAGGATGGCTACACCTTC
TRBJ2-6 | . | . | TRBV11-2 | CASLAGVTGANVLTF | TGTGCCAGCCTCGCAGGCGTTACTGGGGCCAACGTCCTGACTTTC
TRBJ2-4 | . | . | TRBV2 | CASSGFRGGDKNIQYF | TGTGCCAGCAGTGGGTTCAGAGGGGGAGACAAAAACATTCAGTACTTC
TRBJ1-2 | . | . | TRBV3-1/TRBV3-2 | CASSQEGPGDYGYTF | TGTGCCAGCAGCCAAGAGGGACCAGGGGATTATGGCTACACCTTC
TRBJ1-5 | . | . | TRBV19 | CASNSRRGASDSNQPQHF | TGTGCCAGTAATTCCAGACGGGGGGCAAGCGATAGCAATCAGCCCCAGCATTTT
TRBJ1-2 | TRBD1 | . | TRBV5-6 | CASSLLEDRGRGYTF | TGTGCCAGCAGCCTACTAGAGGACAGGGGGCGCGGCTACACCTTC
TRBJ2-3 | TRBD2 | once | TRBV6-2/TRBV6-3 | CASSYAIRTRDTDTQYF | TGTGCCAGCAGTTACGCCATCAGGACTAGAGACACAGATACGCAGTATTTT
TRBJ1-1 | . | . | TRBV6-1 | CASSDGRWDLRGTEAFF | TGTGCCAGCAGTGACGGGAGGTGGGATCTACGGGGCACTGAAGCTTTCTTT
TRBJ2-6 | . | . | TRBV12-3/TRBV12-4 | CASSFGMANVLTF | TGTGCCAGCAGTTTCGGGATGGCCAACGTCCTGACTTTC
TRBJ2-3 | . | . | TRBV5-4 | CASSLAAGEIDTQYF | TGTGCCAGCAGCTTAGCGGCAGGGGAGATAGATACGCAGTATTTT
TRBJ2-5 | . | . | TRBV14 | CASSRAAYQETQYF | TGTGCCAGCAGCCGAGCGGCGTACCAAGAGACCCAGTACTTC
TRBJ2-2 | TRBD2 | . | TRBV27 | CASRRETGELFF | TGTGCCTCAAGGCGGGAGACCGGGGAGCTGTTTTTT
TRBJ1-1 | . | . | TRBV6-1 | CASSEAWGGDTEAFF | TGTGCCAGCAGTGAAGCATGGGGGGGAGACACTGAAGCTTTCTTT